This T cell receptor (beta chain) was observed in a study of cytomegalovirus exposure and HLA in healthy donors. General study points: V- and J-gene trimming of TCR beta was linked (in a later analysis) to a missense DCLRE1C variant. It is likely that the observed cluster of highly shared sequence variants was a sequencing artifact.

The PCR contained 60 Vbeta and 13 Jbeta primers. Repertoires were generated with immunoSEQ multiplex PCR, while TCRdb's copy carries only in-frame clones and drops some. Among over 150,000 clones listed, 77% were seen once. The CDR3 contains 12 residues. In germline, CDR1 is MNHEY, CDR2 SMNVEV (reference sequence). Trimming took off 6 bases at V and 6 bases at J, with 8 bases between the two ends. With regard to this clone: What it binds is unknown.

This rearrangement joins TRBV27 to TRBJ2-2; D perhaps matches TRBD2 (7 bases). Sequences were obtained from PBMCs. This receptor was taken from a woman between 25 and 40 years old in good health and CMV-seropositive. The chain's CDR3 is CASRGGAGELFF. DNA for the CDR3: TGTGCCAGCAGAGGGGGGGCCGGGGAGCTGTTTTTT.